Presented here are 15 T cell receptor beta chains from one specimen sequenced in a study of control samples from healthy donors and cancer patients (dated by TCRdb to 2020 to 2022). Library prep was done by the immunoSEQ multiplex PCR assay. TCRdb mirrors the immuneACCESS table, restricted to in-frame sequences. Some clones are absent from its copies; in checked studies, under half trace to an unresolved V gene, and the reason for the others is unknown. Counted in this sample were tens of thousands of clones; 75% to 95% of them appeared once. Together, the top ten hold around 0.91% of the sample. Sequenced: PBMCs. The receptors come from a man aged 30 to 45 with colorectal cancer.

In its sample, this clone was seen a few times. The V gene is TRBV7-9, the J gene TRBJ2-7; possible D gene TRBD2, 6 bases. Per germline, CDR1 SEHNR and CDR2 FQNEAQ (reference sequence). The CDR3 sequence is 15 residues long. V was clipped by 3 bases and J by 3 bases, with 15 bases between them. This CDR3 is CASSLTGGIDYEQYF. Written as DNA, the CDR3 is TGTGCCAGCAGCTTGACTGGGGGGATAGACTACGAGCAGTACTTC.

CDR3 in amino acids: CASRVQVENNEQFF. In DNA, the CDR3 is TGTGCCAGTAGGGTTCAGGTGGAGAACAATGAGCAGTTCTTC. V usage is TRBV19 and J usage is TRBJ2-1; D unclear. This CDR3 spans 14 amino acids. V lost 6 bases and J 5 bases, leaving 14 bases between the germline ends. In germline, CDR1 is LNHDA, CDR2 SQIVND (reference sequence).

The V and J genes are TRBV19 and TRBJ1-2; perhaps TRBD1 as D (6 bases). CDR3 size: 16 residues. Trimming shortened V by 6 bases and J by 2 bases, and 19 bases separated the two germline ends. Germline CDR1 and CDR2: LNHDA and SQIVND (reference sequence). CDR3 nucleotide sequence: TGTGCCAGTAGCACCCGGGACCAGGGGTCCAACTATGGCTACACCTTC. Protein sequence: CASSTRDQGSNYGYTF.

This chain uses TRBV4-1 with TRBJ1-5; no reliable D call. V was cut by 0 bases and J by 6 bases, with 6 bases left in between. The CDR3 totals 13 residues. CDR1 is MGHRA, CDR2 YSYEKL, per germline. Here the CDR3 DNA reads TGCGCCAGCAGCCAAGATAATAGTCAGCCCCAGCATTTT. Protein product: CASSQDNSQPQHF.

This chain connects TRBV15 to TRBJ2-2; 8 positions agree with TRBD1. The CDR3 extends over 17 amino acids. V shed 0 bases and J 6 bases; nucleotides not matched to a gene: 9. The V gene's germline CDR1 is LNHNV and CDR2 YYDKDF (reference sequence). Here the CDR3 reads CATSRDPTRGRPGELFF. The DNA for the CDR3 is TGTGCCACCAGCAGAGATCCGACCAGGGGGCGCCCCGGGGAGCTGTTTTTT.

This rearrangement joins TRBV14 to TRBJ2-5; D gene unclear. CDR1 and CDR2 from the germline V gene are SGHDN and FVKESK. This CDR3 is built from 17 residues. V shed 1 base and J shed 1 base, with 16 bases lying between them. The CDR3 nucleotides read TGTGCCAGCAGCCAAGGTAAAACCACTGGACGCCAAGAGACCCAGTACTTC. Amino acids: CASSQGKTTGRQETQYF.

The V call is TRBV6-1, the J call TRBJ2-3; 8 nucleotides match TRBD2. The germline gives CDR1 MNHNS, CDR2 SASEGT. V lost 1 base, J lost 2 bases, and 5 bases stayed unmatched. The CDR3 extends over 16 amino acids. The CDR3 reads CASSEGGGGPTDTQYF. CDR3 nucleotides: TGTGCCAGCAGTGAAGGCGGCGGGGGGCCCACAGATACGCAGTATTTT.

This clone was seen once. The rearrangement joins TRBV29-1 to TRBJ2-1; a weak D match, TRBD2 (6 bases). Trimming took 6 bases from V and 9 from J, leaving 21 bases between them. CDR1 and CDR2 (germline): SQVTM, ANQGSEA. The CDR3 is 14 amino acids. CDR3 region: CSVPSLRRGAEQFF. In DNA form, the CDR3 reads TGCAGCGTCCCCTCCCTCAGGAGGGGAGCTGAGCAGTTCTTC.

The chain joins TRBV5-4 to TRBJ2-7; tentative D call: TRBD1 (5 bases). The CDR3 has 13 residues. Germline CDR1 and CDR2: SGHNT and YYREEE (reference sequence). Between the trimmed V and J ends, which lost 8 bases and 2 bases, there was a span of 14 bases. The CDR3 nucleotides are TGTGCCAGACCTCTAATCAGGGCCTACGAGCAGTACTTC. Encoded protein: CARPLIRAYEQYF. Drawing the rest from reference TRBV5-4 and TRBJ2-7, the complete variable domain is ETGVTQSPTHLIKTRGQQVTLRCSSQSGHNTVSWYQQALGQGPQFIFQYYREEENGRGNFPPRFSGLQFPNYSSELNVNALELDDSALYLCARPLIRAYEQYFGPGTRLTVT.

The rearrangement joins TRBV4-2 to TRBJ1-6; TRBD1 aligns across 9 bases. From germline, CDR1 is LGHNA and CDR2 YNFKEQ. The V and J ends lost 0 bases and 6 bases, in that order; junction bases with no gene match: 3. The CDR3 contains 16 residues. The CDR3 loop reads CASSQEQGASNSPLHF. The CDR3, as DNA: TGTGCCAGCAGCCAAGAACAGGGGGCGTCTAATTCACCCCTCCACTTT.

V usage is TRBV6-6 and J usage is TRBJ2-5, with TRBD2 matching over 7 bases. Trimming took 5 bases from V and 9 from J; bases not matched to a gene: 18. This CDR3 is 16 amino acids long. Germline lookup yields CDR1 MNHNY and CDR2 SVGAGI (reference sequence). CDR3 sequence: CASSPRGGDHVLSQYF. In DNA, the CDR3 is TGTGCCAGCAGTCCCCGTGGGGGGGACCATGTTTTGTCCCAGTACTTC.

The chain has TRBV7-9 and TRBJ1-2; D is perhaps TRBD1 (5 bases). This CDR3 is built from 13 residues. Trimming took 7 bases from V and 6 from J, leaving 15 bases between them. CDR1 is SEHNR, CDR2 FQNEAQ, per germline (reference sequence). CDR3 loop: CASTRGGDNGYTF. CDR3 nucleotides: TGTGCCAGCACCCGGGGGGGGGATAATGGCTACACCTTC.

This rearrangement joins TRBV6-2 or TRBV6-3 to TRBJ1-1, with a possible D match to TRBD1 (5 bases). V lost 2 bases and J lost 1, with 8 bases in between. Per germline, CDR1 MNHEY and CDR2 SVGEGT. CDR3 length: 14 residues. CDR3 sequence reads: CASSYEGPNTEAFF. The CDR3 DNA follows: TGTGCCAGCAGTTACGAGGGACCGAACACTGAAGCTTTCTTT.

This chain joins TRBV20-1 and TRBJ2-7; TRBD1 might be the D (7 bases). The V gene lost 0 bases and the J gene lost 12 bases, with 12 bases spanning the gap. The germline V gene has CDR1 DFQATT and CDR2 SNEGSKA (reference sequence). The CDR3 spans 11 residues. The CDR3 is CSARDGRGVYF. DNA of the CDR3: TGCAGTGCTAGAGACGGCAGGGGGGTGTACTTC.

V and J are TRBV7-2 and TRBJ1-1; 7 bases align to TRBD1. Germline V gene lookup returns CDR1 SGHTA and CDR2 FQGNSA. This CDR3 spans 16 amino acids. With V trimmed by 5 bases and J by 0 bases, 9 bases remained unmatched. The CDR3 nucleotides read TGTGCCAGCAGCGAGGACCGGACAGGTATGAACACTGAAGCTTTCTTT. As protein: CASSEDRTGMNTEAFF.